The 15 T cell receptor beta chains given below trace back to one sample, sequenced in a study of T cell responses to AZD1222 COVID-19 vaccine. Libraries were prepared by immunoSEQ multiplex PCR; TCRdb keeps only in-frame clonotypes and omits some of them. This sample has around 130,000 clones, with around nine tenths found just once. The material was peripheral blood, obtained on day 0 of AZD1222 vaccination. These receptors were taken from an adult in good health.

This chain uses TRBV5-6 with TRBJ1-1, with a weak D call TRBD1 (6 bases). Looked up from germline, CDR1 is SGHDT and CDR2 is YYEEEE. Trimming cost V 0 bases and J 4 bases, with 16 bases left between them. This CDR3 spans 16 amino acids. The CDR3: CASSLVGGRGRTEAFF. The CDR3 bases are TGTGCCAGCAGCTTGGTCGGGGGCCGGGGTCGCACTGAAGCTTTCTTT.

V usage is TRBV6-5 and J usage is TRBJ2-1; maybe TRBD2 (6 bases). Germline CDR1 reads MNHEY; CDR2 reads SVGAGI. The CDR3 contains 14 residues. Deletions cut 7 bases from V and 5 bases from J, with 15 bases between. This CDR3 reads CASKEGSGNNEQFF. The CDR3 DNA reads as TGTGCCAGCAAGGAGGGGAGTGGAAACAATGAGCAGTTCTTC.

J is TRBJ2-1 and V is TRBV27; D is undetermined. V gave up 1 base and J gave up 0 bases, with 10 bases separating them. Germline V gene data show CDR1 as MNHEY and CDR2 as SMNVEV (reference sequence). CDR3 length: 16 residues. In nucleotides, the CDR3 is TGTGCCAGCAGTTTATATGGGGAACCCTCCTACAATGAGCAGTTCTTC. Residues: CASSLYGEPSYNEQFF.

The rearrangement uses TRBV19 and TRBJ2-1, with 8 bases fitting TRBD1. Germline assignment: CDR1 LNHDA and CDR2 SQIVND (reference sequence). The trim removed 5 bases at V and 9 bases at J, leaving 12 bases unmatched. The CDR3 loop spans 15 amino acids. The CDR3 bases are TGTGCCAGTAGTTACTCGAGACAGGGGAGTAGTGAGCAGTTCTTC. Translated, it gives CASSYSRQGSSEQFF.

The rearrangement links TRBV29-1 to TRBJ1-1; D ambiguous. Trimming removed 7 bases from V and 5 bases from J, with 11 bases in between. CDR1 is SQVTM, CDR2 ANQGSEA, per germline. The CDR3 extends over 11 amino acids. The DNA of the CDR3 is TGCAGCGGGGCACGGCTTACTGAAGCTTTCTTT. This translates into CSGARLTEAFF.

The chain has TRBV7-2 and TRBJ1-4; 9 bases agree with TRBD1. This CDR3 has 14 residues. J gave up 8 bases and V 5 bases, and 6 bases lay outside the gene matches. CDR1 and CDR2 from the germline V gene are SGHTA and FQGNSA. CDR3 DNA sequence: TGTGCCAGCAGCCCGCGGACAGGGGACGAAAAACTGTTTTTT. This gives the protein CASSPRTGDEKLFF.

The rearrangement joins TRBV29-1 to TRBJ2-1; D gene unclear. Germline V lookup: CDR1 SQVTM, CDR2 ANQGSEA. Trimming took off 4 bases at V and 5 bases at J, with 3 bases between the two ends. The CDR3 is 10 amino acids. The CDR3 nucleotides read TGCAGCGTTGGGGACAATGAGCAGTTCTTC. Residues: CSVGDNEQFF.

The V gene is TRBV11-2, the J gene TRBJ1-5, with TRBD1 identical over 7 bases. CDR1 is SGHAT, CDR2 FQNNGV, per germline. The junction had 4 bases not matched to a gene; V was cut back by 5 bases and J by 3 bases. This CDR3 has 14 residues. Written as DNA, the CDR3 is TGTGCCAGCAGCCCGGGGACAGCCAATCAGCCCCAGCATTTT. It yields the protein CASSPGTANQPQHF.

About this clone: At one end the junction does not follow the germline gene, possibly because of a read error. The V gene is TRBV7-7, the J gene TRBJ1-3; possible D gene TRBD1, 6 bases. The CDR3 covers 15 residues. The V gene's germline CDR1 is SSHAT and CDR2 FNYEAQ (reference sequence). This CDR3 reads CASSLGQSSGNTIYF. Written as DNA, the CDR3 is TGTGCTAGCAGCTTAGGACAGAGCTCTGGAAACACCATATATTTT.

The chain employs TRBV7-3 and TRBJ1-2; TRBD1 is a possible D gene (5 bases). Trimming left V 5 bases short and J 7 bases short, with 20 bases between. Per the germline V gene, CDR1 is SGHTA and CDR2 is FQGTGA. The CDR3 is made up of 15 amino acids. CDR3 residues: CASSPSGVGFGGYTF. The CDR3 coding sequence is TGTGCCAGCAGCCCCTCGGGGGTCGGCTTTGGTGGCTACACCTTC.

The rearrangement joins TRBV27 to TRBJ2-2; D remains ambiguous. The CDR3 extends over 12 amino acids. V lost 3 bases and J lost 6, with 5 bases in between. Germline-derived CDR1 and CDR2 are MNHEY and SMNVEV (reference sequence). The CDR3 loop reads CASSFEAGELFF. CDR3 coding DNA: TGTGCCAGCAGTTTCGAGGCCGGGGAGCTGTTTTTT.

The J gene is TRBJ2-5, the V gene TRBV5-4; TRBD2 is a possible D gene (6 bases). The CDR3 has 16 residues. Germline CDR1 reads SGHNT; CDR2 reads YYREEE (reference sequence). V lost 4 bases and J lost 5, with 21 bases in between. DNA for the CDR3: TGTGCCAGCAGCGCTCAACTAGCAGGGCCGAGTGAGACCCAGTACTTC. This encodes CASSAQLAGPSETQYF.

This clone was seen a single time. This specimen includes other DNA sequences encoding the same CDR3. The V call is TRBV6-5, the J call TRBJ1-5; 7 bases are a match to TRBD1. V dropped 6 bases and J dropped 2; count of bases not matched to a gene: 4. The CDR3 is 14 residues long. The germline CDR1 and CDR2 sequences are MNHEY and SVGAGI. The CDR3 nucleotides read TGTGCCAGCAGCTACGACAGGGGCAATCAGCCCCAGCATTTT. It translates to CASSYDRGNQPQHF.

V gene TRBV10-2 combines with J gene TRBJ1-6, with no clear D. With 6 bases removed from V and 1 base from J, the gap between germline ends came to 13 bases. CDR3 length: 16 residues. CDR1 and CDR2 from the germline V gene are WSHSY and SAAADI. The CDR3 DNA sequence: TGCGCCAGCAGGGATTTCCTTGGGTCCTATAATTCACCCCTCCACTTT. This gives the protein CASRDFLGSYNSPLHF.

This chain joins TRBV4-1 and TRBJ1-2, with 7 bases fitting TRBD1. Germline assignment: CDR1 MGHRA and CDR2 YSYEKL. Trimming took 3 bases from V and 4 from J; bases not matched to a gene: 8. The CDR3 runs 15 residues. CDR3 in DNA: TGCGCCAGCAGCCACCCGACAGGGCTGAGCTATGGCTACACCTTC. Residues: CASSHPTGLSYGYTF.